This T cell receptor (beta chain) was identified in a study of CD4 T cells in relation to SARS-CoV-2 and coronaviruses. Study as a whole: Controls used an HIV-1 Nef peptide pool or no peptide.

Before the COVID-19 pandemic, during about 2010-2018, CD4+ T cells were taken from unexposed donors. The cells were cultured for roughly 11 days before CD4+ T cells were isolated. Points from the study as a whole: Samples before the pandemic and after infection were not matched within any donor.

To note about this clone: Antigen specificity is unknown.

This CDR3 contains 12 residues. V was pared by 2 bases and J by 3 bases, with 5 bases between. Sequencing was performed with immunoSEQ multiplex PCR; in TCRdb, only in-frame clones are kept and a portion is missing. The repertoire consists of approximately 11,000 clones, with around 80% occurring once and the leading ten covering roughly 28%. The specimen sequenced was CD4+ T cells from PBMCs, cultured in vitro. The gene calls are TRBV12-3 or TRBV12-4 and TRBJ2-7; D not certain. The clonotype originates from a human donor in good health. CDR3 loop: CASSLTRYEQYF. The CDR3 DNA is TGTGCCAGCAGTTTAACCCGCTACGAGCAGTACTTC.